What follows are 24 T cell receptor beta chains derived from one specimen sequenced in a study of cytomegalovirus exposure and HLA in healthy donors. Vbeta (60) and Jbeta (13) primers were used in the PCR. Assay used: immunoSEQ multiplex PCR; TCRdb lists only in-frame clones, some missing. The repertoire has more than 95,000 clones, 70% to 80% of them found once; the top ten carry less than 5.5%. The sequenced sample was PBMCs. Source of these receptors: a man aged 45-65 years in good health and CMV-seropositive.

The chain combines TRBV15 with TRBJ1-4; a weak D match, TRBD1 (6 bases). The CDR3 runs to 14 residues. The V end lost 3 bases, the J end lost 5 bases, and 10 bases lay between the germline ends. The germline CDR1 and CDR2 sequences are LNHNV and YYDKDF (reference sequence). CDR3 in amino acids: CATSRKDRNEKLFF. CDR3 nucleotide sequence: TGTGCCACCAGCAGGAAAGACAGGAATGAAAAACTGTTTTTT.

CDR3 in DNA: TGTGCCAGCAGTCTTTTAGCGGGGGGGACAGATACGCAGTATTTT. Its protein is CASSLLAGGTDTQYF. The chain uses TRBV2 and TRBJ2-3, with 11 bases that match TRBD2. Germline CDR1 and CDR2: SNHLY and FYNNEI. V lost 5 bases, J lost 3 bases, and 4 bases stayed unmatched. This CDR3 is built from 15 residues.

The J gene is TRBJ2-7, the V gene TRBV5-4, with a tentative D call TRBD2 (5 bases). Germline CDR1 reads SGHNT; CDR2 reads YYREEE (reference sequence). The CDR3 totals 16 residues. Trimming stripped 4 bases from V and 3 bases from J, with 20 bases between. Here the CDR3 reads CASSPTVNSEVYEQYF. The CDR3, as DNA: TGTGCCAGCAGCCCCACCGTAAACTCGGAGGTCTACGAGCAGTACTTC.

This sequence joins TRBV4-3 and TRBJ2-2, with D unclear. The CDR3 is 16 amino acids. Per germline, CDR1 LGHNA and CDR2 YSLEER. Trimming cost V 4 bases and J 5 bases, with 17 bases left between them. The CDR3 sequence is CASSLLGQPTTGELFF. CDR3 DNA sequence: TGCGCCAGCAGCCTTCTTGGGCAGCCAACAACCGGGGAGCTGTTTTTT.

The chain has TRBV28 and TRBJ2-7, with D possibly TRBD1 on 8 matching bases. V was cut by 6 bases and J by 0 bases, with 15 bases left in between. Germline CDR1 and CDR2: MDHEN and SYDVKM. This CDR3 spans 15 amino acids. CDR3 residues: CASRSQGGSSYEQYF. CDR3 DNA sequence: TGTGCCAGCAGGTCACAGGGGGGGAGCTCCTACGAGCAGTACTTC.

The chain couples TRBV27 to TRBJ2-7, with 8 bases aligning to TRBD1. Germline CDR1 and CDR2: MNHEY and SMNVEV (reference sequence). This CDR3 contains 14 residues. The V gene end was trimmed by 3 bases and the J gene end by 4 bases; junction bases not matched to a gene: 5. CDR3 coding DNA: TGTGCCAGCAGTTTGAAGACAGGGGAATACGAGCAGTACTTC. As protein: CASSLKTGEYEQYF.

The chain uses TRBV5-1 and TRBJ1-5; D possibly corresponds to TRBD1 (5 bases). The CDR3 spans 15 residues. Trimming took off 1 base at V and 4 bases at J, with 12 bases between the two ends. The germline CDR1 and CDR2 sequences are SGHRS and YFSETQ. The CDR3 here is CASSLYGGENQPQHF. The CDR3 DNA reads TGCGCCAGCAGCTTGTATGGGGGGGAGAATCAGCCCCAGCATTTT.

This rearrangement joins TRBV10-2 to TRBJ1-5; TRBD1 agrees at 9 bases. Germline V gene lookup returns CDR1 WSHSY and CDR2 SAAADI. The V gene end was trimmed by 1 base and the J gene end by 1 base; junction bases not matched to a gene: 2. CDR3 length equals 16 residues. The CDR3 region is CASSEYRGRSNQPQHF. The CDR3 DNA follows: TGCGCCAGCAGTGAGTACAGGGGGCGAAGCAATCAGCCCCAGCATTTT.

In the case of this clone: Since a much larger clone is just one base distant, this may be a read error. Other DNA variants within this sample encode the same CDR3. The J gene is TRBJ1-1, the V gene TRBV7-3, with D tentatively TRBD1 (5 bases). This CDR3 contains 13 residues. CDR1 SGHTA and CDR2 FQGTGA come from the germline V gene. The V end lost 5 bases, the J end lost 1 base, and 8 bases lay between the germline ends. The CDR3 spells CASSPQGNTEAFF. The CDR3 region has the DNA TGTGCCAGCAGCCCCCAGGGGAACACTGAAGCTTTCTTT.

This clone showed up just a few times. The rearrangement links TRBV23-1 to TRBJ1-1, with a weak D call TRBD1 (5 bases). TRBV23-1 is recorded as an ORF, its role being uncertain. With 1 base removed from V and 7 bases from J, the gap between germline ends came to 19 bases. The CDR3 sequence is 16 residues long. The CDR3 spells CASSQYLLRGGGEAFF. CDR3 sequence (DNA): TGCGCCAGCAGTCAATACCTTCTGAGGGGAGGTGGTGAAGCTTTCTTT.

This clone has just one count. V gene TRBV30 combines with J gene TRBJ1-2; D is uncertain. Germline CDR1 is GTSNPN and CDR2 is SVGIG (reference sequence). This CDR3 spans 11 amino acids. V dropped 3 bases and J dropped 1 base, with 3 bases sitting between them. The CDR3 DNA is TGTGCCTGGAGCAATAACTATGGCTACACCTTC. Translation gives CAWSNNYGYTF.

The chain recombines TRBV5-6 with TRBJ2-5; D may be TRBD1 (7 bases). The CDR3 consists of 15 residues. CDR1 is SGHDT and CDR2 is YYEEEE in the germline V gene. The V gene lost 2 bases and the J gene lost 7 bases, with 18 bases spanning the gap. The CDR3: CASSFTGAGFGTQYF. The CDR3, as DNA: TGTGCCAGCAGCTTCACAGGGGCGGGGTTCGGGACCCAGTACTTC.

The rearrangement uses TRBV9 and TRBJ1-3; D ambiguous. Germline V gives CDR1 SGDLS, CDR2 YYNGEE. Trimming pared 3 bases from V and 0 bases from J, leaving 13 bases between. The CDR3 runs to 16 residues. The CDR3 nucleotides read TGTGCCAGCAGCGCACCCCCCGGGAGCTCTGGAAACACCATATATTTT. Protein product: CASSAPPGSSGNTIYF.

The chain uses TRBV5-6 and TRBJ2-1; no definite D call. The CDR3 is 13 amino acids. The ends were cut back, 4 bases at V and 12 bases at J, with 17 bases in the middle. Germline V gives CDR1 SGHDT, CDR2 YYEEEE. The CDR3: CASSKNLGSGQFF. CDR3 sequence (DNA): TGTGCCAGCAGCAAGAATTTGGGCTCCGGGCAGTTCTTC.

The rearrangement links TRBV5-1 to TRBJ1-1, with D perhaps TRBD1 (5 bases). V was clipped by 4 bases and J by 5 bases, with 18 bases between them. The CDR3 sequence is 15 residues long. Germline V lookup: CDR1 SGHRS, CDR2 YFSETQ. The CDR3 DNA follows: TGCGCCAGCAGCAAAGACGGGGGATTGGGGACTGAAGCTTTCTTT. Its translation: CASSKDGGLGTEAFF. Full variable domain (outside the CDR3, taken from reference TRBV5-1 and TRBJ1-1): KAGVTQTPRYLIKTRGQQVTLSCSPISGHRSVSWYQQTPGQGLQFLFEYFSETQRNKGNFPGRFSGRQFSNSRSEMNVSTLELGDSALYLCASSKDGGLGTEAFFGQGTRLTVV.

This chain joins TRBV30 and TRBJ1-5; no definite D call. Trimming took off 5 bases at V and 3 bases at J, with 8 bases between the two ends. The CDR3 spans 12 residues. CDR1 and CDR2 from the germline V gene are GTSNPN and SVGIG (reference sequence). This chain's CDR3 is CAWGRANQPQHF. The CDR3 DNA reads TGTGCCTGGGGGAGAGCCAATCAGCCCCAGCATTTT.

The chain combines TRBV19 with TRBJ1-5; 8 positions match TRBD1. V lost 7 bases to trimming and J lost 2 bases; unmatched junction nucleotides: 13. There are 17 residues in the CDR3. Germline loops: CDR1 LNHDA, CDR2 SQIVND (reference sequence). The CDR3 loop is CASIPGQAPGGNQPQHF. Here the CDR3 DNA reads TGTGCCAGTATTCCGGGACAGGCTCCAGGAGGCAATCAGCCCCAGCATTTT. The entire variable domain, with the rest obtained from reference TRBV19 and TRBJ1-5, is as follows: DGGITQSPKYLFRKEGQNVTLSCEQNLNHDAMYWYRQDPGQGLRLIYYSQIVNDFQKGDIAEGYSVSREKKESFPLTVTSAQKNPTAFYLCASIPGQAPGGNQPQHFGDGTRLSIL.

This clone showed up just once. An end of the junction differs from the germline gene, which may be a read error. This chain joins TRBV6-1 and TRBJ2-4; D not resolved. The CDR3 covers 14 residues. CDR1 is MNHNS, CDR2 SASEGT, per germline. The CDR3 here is CASNEQSAKNIQYF. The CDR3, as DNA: TGTGCCAGCAATGAACAGTCGGCCAAAAACATTCAGTACTTC.

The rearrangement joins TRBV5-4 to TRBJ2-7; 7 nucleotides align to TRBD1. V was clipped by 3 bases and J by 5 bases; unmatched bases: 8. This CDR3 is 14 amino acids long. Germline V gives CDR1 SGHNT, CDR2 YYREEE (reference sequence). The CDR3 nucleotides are TGTGCCAGCAGCTGGAGGACAGGCACACACGAGCAGTACTTC. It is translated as CASSWRTGTHEQYF.

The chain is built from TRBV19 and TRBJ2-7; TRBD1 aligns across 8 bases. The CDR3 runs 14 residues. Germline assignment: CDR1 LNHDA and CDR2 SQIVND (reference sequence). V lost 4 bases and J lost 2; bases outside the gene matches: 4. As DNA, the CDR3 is TGTGCCAGTAGTAACAGGGGGGCGGCCTACGAGCAGTACTTC. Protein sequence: CASSNRGAAYEQYF.

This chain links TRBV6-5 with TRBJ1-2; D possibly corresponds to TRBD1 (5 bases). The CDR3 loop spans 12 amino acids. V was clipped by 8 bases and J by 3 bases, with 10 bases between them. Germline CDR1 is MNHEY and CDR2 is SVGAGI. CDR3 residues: CASGRGDYGYTF. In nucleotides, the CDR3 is TGTGCCAGCGGCCGGGGGGACTATGGCTACACCTTC.

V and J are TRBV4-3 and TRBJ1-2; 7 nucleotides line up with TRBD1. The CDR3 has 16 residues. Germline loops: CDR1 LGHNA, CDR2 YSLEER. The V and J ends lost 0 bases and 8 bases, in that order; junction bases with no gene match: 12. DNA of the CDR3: TGCGCCAGCAGCCAAGAATTGGCAGGGGGACGAAAGGGCTACACCTTC. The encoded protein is CASSQELAGGRKGYTF.

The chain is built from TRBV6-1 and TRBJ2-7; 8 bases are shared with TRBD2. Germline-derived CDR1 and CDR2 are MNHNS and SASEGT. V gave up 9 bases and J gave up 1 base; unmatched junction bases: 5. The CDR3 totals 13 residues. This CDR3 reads CASTSGQSYEQYF. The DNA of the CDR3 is TGTGCCAGTACTAGCGGACAATCCTACGAGCAGTACTTC.

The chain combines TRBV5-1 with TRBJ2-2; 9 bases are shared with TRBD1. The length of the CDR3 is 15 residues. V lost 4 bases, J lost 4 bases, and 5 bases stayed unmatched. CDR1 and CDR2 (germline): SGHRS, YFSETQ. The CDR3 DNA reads TGCGCCAGCAGCGAAGGGACAGGGAGCACCGGGGAGCTGTTTTTT. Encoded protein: CASSEGTGSTGELFF.